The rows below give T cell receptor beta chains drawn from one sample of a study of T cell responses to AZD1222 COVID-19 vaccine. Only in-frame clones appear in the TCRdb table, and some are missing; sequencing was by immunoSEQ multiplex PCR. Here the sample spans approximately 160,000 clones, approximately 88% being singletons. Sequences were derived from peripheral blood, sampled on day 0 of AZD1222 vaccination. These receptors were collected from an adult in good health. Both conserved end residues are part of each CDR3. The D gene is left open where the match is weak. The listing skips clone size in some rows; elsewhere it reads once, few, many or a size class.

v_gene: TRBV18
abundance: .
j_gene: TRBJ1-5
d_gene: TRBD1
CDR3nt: TGTGCCAGCTCACAACCAGGGGGCGGTCAGCCCCAGCATTTT
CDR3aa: CASSQPGGGQPQHF

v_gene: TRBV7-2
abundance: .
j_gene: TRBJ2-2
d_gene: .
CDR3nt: TGTGCCAGCAGCTTAGCGTCGGTCCGGCGGGCCGGGGAGCTGTTTTTT
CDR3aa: CASSLASVRRAGELFF

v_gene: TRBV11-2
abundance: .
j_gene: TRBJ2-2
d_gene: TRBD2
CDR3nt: TGTGCCAGCAGCTCCCTGGGCGGGAGGAACACCGGGGAGCTGTTTTTT
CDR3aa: CASSSLGGRNTGELFF

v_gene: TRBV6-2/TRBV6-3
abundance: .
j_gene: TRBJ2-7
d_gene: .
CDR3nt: TGTGCCAGCGGCCGAACCAGGGTCTCCTACGAGCAGTACTTC
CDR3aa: CASGRTRVSYEQYF

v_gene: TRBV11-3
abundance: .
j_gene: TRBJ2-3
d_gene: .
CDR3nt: TGTGCCAGCAGCCGGAGCGTCACAGATACGCAGTATTTT
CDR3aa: CASSRSVTDTQYF

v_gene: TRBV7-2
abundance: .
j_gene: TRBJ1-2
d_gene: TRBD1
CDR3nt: TGTGCCAGCAGGATACCGGGACAGGGGTATGGCTACACCTTC
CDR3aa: CASRIPGQGYGYTF

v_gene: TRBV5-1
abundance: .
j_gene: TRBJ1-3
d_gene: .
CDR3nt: TGCGCCAGCAGCTCTGGGGGTTCTGGAAACACCATATATTTT
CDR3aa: CASSSGGSGNTIYF

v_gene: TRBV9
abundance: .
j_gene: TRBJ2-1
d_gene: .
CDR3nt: TGTGCCAGCAGCCCCACGGGACATCCCTCCTACAATGAGCAGTTCTTC
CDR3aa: CASSPTGHPSYNEQFF

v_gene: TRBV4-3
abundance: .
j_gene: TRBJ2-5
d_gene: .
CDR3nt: TGCGCCAGCAGCCAAGTAGGTAGTGGAGAGACCCAGTACTTC
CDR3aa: CASSQVGSGETQYF

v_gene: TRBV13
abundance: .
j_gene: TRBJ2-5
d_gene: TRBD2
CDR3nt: TGTGCCAGCAGCTCCGGACTAGCGGGATGGGAGACCCAGTACTTC
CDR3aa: CASSSGLAGWETQYF

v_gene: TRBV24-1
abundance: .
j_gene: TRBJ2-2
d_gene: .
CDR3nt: TGTGCCACCAGTGAAAACAGGGCCGGGGACACCGGGGAGCTGTTTTTT
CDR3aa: CATSENRAGDTGELFF

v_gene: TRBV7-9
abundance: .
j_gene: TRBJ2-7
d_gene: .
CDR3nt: TGTGCCAGCAGCTTAGGCCGGACGCATAGGAACGAGCAGTACTTC
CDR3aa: CASSLGRTHRNEQYF

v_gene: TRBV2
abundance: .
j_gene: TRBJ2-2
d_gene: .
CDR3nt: TGTGCCAGCAGTGACAAAGGGATTACCACCGGGGAGCTGTTTTTT
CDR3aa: CASSDKGITTGELFF

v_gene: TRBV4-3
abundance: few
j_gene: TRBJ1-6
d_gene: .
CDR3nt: TGCGCCAGCAGCCAAGAGGCCAGGGGAAATTCACCCCTCCACTTT
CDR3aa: CASSQEARGNSPLHF

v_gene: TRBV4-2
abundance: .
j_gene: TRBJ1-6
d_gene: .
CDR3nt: TGTGCCAGCAGCCAAAAAAGGGAGGAATCACCCCTCCACTTT
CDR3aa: CASSQKREESPLHF

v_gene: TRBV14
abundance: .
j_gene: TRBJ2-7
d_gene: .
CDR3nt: TGTGCCAGCAGCACACTCGGCAGAGGGAATGCCGAGCAGTACTTC
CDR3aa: CASSTLGRGNAEQYF

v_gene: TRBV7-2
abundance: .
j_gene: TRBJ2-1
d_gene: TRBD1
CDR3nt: TGTGCCAGCAGCCCCGGGGTAGGGACAGGGGGCGAGCAGTTCTTC
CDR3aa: CASSPGVGTGGEQFF

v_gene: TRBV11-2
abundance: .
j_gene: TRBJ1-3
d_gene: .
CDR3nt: TGTGCCAGCAGCTCCATTAACGGCCCAGGGGCGGCTGGAAACACCATATATTTT
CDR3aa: CASSSINGPGAAGNTIYF

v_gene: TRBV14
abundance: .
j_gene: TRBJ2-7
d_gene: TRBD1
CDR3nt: TGTGCCAGCAGCCTTGGGACAGGACTACTCTACGAGCAGTACTTC
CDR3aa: CASSLGTGLLYEQYF

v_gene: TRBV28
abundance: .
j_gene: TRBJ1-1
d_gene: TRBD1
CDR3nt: TGTGCCAGCAGTTCACCGGGACAGGGGCCCACTGAAGCTTTCTTT
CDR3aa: CASSSPGQGPTEAFF

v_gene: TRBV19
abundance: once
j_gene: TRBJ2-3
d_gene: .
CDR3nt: TGTGCCAGTAGTATACGTATACGCACAGATACGCAGTATTTT
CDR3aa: CASSIRIRTDTQYF

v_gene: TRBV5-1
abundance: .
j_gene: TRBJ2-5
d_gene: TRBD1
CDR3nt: TGCGCCAGCAGCTTGGTCGGGCAGGGGGCGCGGGAGACCCAGTACTTC
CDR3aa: CASSLVGQGARETQYF

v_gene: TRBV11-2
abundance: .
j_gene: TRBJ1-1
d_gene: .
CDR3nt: TGTGCCAGCAGCCCCAATCCGTGGGCCGCTTTCTTT
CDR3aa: CASSPNPWAAFF

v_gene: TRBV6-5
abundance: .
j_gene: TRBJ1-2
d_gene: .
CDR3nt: TGTGCCAGCAGCTCAAGGGTCGCCCAGTATGGCTACACCTTC
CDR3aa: CASSSRVAQYGYTF

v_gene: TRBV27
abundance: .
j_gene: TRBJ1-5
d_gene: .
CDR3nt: TGTGCCAGCAGCTCTGGGGTTGGTCAGCCCCAGCATTTT
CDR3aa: CASSSGVGQPQHF

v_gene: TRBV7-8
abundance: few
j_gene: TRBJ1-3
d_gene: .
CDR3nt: TGTGCCAGCAGCTCCCGGACGGCGGGAAACACCATATATTTT
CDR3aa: CASSSRTAGNTIYF